This entry lists 10 T cell receptor beta chains sequenced from one sample in a study of blood T cells in healthy people across ages. A J-beta primer mix and a sample-barcoded 5' primer were used in a second PCR of roughly 6 to 11 cycles. MiXCR, applied by TCRdb to the 5' RACE reads, yields one record per CDR3 protein. This repertoire shows 1,300,000 or so distinct CDR3 sequences, around 59% found once; its top ten account for roughly 6.3%. Sequences were obtained from blood. The receptor set was obtained from a man in his late teens or twenties in good health.

This clonotype came up a few times. The chain carries TRBV27 and TRBJ2-1; the D is unclear. V lost 1 base, J lost 7 bases, and 8 bases lay in between. This CDR3 spans 13 amino acids. Germline V gene lookup returns CDR1 MNHEY and CDR2 SMNVEV (reference sequence). The CDR3 DNA follows: TGTGCCAGCAGTTTATTTCCCGGGAATGAGCAGTTCTTC. Amino acid sequence: CASSLFPGNEQFF.

V gene TRBV4-1 combines with J gene TRBJ1-2; D uncertain. CDR3 size: 14 residues. CDR1 is MGHRA and CDR2 is YSYEKL in the germline V gene. The V end lost 1 base, the J end lost 2 bases, and 8 bases lay between the germline ends. CDR3 sequence (DNA): TGCGCCAGCAGCCAAGGCGACGCCAACTATGGCTACACCTTC. This translates into CASSQGDANYGYTF.

This chain joins TRBV29-1 and TRBJ2-3; perhaps TRBD2 as D (5 bases). V was pared by 2 bases and J by 0 bases, with 15 bases between. The CDR3 is 16 amino acids. Germline assignment: CDR1 SQVTM and CDR2 ANQGSEA. The chain's CDR3 is CSVEPGLGGSTDTQYF. The DNA of the CDR3 is TGCAGCGTTGAACCGGGGTTGGGCGGGAGCACAGATACGCAGTATTTT.

The sample holds a few counts of this clonotype. This chain links TRBV6-2 or TRBV6-3 with TRBJ1-2; 10 bases fit TRBD1. Germline CDR1 is MNHEY and CDR2 is SVGEGT. V dropped 7 bases and J dropped 4; count of bases not matched to a gene: 12. The CDR3 is 16 residues long. The CDR3 loop reads CASMAAGTGDGYGYTF. Here the CDR3 DNA reads TGTGCCAGCATGGCAGCCGGGACAGGGGATGGCTATGGCTACACCTTC.

This clonotype has just one count. The J gene is TRBJ2-1, the V gene TRBV11-2; TRBD2 agrees at 7 bases. V lost 1 base to trimming and J lost 3 bases; unmatched junction nucleotides: 6. Germline CDR1 and CDR2: SGHAT and FQNNGV. The length of the CDR3 is 16 residues. The CDR3 DNA reads TGTGCCAGCAGCTTAGGGGAGCGGGGATTCTACAATGAGCAGTTCTTC. Translation gives CASSLGERGFYNEQFF. Based on the CDR3 plus reference TRBV11-2 and TRBJ2-1, the full variable domain is EAGVAQSPRYKIIEKRQSVAFWCNPISGHATLYWYQQILGQGPKLLIQFQNNGVVDDSQLPKDRFSAERLKGVDSTLKIQPAKLEDSAVYLCASSLGERGFYNEQFFGPGTRLTVL.

With regard to this clonotype: The junction differs from germline at one of its ends, possibly a read error. The chain links TRBV14 to TRBJ2-3; TRBD1 matches 9 bases. The germline V gene has CDR1 SGHDN and CDR2 FVKESK. There are 17 residues in the CDR3. CDR3 DNA: TGTGCCAGTAGCCAAGATTGGGACAGGGTTTTGACAGATACGCAGTATTTT. Translation gives CASSQDWDRVLTDTQYF.

The chain uses TRBV4-2 and TRBJ2-1; 9 nucleotides line up with TRBD2. Germline V gene sequence: CDR1 LGHNA, CDR2 YNFKEQ. The CDR3 consists of 16 residues. J lost 9 bases, V lost 1 base, and 10 bases had no gene match. The CDR3 here is CASSQARGGRASEQFF. The CDR3 bases are TGTGCCAGCAGCCAAGCGAGAGGCGGGAGGGCCAGTGAGCAGTTCTTC.

The chain links TRBV27 to TRBJ2-7, with D possibly matching TRBD1 (5 bases). Trimming shortened V by 8 bases and J by 1 base, and 6 bases separated the two germline ends. This CDR3 is built from 11 residues. Germline loops: CDR1 MNHEY, CDR2 SMNVEV (reference sequence). The CDR3 bases are TGTGCCAGCGCAGGGTCCTACGAGCAGTACTTC. Translated, it gives CASAGSYEQYF.

The V and J genes are TRBV10-3 and TRBJ1-4; D unresolved. The CDR3 loop spans 15 amino acids. V was pared by 0 bases and J by 7 bases, with 12 bases between. Germline V gives CDR1 ENHRY, CDR2 SYGVKD. CDR3 amino acids: CAISESHQRGEKLFF. The CDR3 coding sequence is TGTGCCATCAGTGAGTCCCACCAGCGTGGTGAAAAACTGTTTTTT.

The chain links TRBV7-2 to TRBJ1-4; possibly TRBD1 for D (5 bases). V shed 2 bases and J shed 5 bases, with 9 bases lying between them. From germline, CDR1 is SGHTA and CDR2 FQGNSA. The CDR3 spans 14 residues. CDR3 protein: CASSLRPGNEKLFF. Written as DNA, the CDR3 is TGTGCCAGCAGCTTACGGCCAGGGAATGAAAAACTGTTTTTT.